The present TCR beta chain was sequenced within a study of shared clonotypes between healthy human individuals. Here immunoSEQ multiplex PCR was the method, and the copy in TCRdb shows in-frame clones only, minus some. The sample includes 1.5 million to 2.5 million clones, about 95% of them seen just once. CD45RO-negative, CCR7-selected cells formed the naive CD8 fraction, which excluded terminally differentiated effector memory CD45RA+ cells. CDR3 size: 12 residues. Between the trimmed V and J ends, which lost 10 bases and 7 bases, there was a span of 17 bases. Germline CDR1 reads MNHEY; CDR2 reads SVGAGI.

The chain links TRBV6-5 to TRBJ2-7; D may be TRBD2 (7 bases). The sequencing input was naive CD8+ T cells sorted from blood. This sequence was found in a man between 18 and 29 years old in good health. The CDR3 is CATLGGAGEQYF. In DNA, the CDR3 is TGTGCCACCCTGGGGGGGGCAGGAGAGCAGTACTTC.